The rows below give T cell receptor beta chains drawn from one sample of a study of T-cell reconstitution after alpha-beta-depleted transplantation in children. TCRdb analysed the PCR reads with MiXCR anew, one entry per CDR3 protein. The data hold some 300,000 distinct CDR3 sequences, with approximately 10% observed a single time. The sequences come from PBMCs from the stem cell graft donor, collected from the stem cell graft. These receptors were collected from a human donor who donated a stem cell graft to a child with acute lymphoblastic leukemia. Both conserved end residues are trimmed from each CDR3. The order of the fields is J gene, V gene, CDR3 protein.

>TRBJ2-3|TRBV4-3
ASSQSFSGVSTDTQY
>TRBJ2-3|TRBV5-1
ASSYSFGGLDTQY
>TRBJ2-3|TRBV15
ATSRLTSGRPADTQY
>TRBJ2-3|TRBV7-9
ASSTGTSWGTDTQY
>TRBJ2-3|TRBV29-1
SLRLAANTDTQY
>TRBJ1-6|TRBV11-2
ASSRGRRNSPLH
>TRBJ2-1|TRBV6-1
ASRPQRESYEQF
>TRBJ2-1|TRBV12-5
ASGLVQVGGRDEQF
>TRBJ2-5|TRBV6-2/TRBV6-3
ASSTVGGRAAETQY
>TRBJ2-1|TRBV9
ASSDGTNELGHEQF
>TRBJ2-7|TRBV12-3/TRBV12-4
ASRLAGAGEQY
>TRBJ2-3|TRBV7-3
ASSLSARGTDTQY
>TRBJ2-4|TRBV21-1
ASSKVGGDMAKNIQY
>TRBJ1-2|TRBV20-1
CGGGHYGYT
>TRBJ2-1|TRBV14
ASRSTRSSYNEQF
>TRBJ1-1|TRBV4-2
ASSQNPQGDTEAF
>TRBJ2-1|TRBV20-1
SARDHRGGSYNEQF